The sequence of this TCR beta chain was determined in a study of Graves' ophthalmopathy and Graves' hyperthyroidism. CDR1 is SGHTS, CDR2 YDEGEE, per germline. This CDR3 has 15 residues. V was shortened by 5 bases and J by 0 bases, with 12 bases between the two germline ends. Amplified material comprised TCR beta CDR3 regions derived from RNA transcripts. Second-round multiplex PCR followed a first-round RT-PCR using HTBI primers. MiXCR was run by TCRdb on the multiplex PCR reads, yielding one entry per CDR3 protein. The sample contains 600,000 to 700,000 distinct CDR3 sequences, under 50% of which appear only once. This clonotype was seen a few times.

This clonotype was sampled from an adult man with Graves' ophthalmopathy. The V gene is TRBV5-8, the J gene TRBJ1-5, with D hard to call. Sequenced input: peripheral blood. The CDR3 nucleotides are TGTGCCAGCAGTTCGCCGGGTTATAGCAATCAGCCCCAGCATTTT. It codes for CASSSPGYSNQPQHF.